This T cell receptor (beta chain) is from a study of T cell repertoires in cytomegalovirus infection. Broader study findings: Dominating the ex vivo response were HLA-C-restricted CMV-specific TCR beta clonotypes.

This clonotype came up many times. Its antigen is not known. Per germline, CDR1 SGHAT and CDR2 FQNNGV. V was shortened by 0 bases and J by 9 bases, with 9 bases between the two germline ends. CDR3 length equals 13 residues. In TCRdb, the reads were re-called with MiXCR into one record per CDR3 protein. The table shows around 440,000 distinct CDR3 sequences, with 10% to 12% occurring only once. The clonotype was recovered from a human donor in good health (CMV status not recorded). Some clones in this sample may be carry-over from other donors' samples. The rearrangement links TRBV11-2 to TRBJ1-5, with unresolved D. Input material: PBMCs. The CDR3 sequence: CASSLDSSAPQHF. The DNA of the CDR3 is TGTGCCAGCAGCTTAGACAGTTCCGCGCCCCAGCATTTT.